This entry describes one T cell receptor (beta chain). The assay was immunoSEQ multiplex PCR, and TCRdb's table has in-frame clones only and misses some. The repertoire holds around 100,000 clones, 75% to 95% seen once, with about 1.5% in the top ten. This sample was taken from a study of T cells after somatic rescue of genetic block. V shed 0 bases, J shed 7 bases, and the junction held 13 bases outside the gene matches. Germline CDR1 reads SGHDN; CDR2 reads FVKESK. The CDR3 has 17 amino acids. The TCR sequence derives from a woman between 18 and 30 years old. Sequencing was done on a sample of peripheral blood mononuclear cells (PBMCs). The chain recombines TRBV14 with TRBJ2-5; 8 nucleotides agree with TRBD1. The CDR3 sequence is CASSQDMIGTGPGTQYF. In nucleotides, the CDR3 is TGTGCCAGCAGCCAAGATATGATCGGGACAGGTCCAGGGACCCAGTACTTC.